The 7 T cell receptor beta chains reported below all come from one sample, sequenced in a study of T cell clusters in autoimmune cytopenias. TRB was amplified from 250 ng of peripheral blood genomic DNA per sample. TRB rearrangements were amplified by touch-down multiplex PCR with mixed TRB-A/B primers. TCRdb reworked the multiplex PCR reads into one entry per CDR3 protein, no DNA. This sample's clone table lists around 9,700 distinct CDR3 sequences. These data were also reused for a study on T cell repertoires in aging, cancer and after chemotherapy.

The sample comprised peripheral blood. The receptors shown here come from a human donor in good health.

This clonotype counts as medium-sized by frequency. The chain is built from TRBV6-1 and TRBJ2-6. Germline V gene data show CDR1 as MNHNS and CDR2 as SASEGT. This CDR3 contains 14 residues. The CDR3: CASTEGSGANVLTF.

The gene calls are TRBV5-6 and TRBJ2-5; TCRdb's D call of TRBD1 is untestable without DNA. Germline loops: CDR1 SGHDT, CDR2 YYEEEE. CDR3 length: 15 amino acids. The CDR3 loop is CASSLGQVDQETQYF.

V and J are TRBV6-1 and TRBJ2-3; without DNA, the TCRdb call of TRBD2 cannot be checked. In germline, CDR1 is MNHNS, CDR2 SASEGT. The length of the CDR3 is 17 residues. CDR3 residues: CASRPAWLAGDTDTQYF.

This clonotype is deemed medium-sized (0.01 to 0.1%) by its frequency. This sequence joins TRBV29-1 and TRBJ2-2. Germline CDR1 and CDR2: SQVTM and ANQGSEA. The CDR3 totals 13 residues. CDR3 amino acids: CSVGILGWGELFF.

The chain joins TRBV29-1 to TRBJ1-2. Germline assignment: CDR1 SQVTM and CDR2 ANQGSEA. The CDR3 runs to 11 residues. This CDR3 reads CSVGRSYGYTF.

V and J are TRBV15 and TRBJ2-5; lacking DNA, the TRBD2 call made by TCRdb goes unchecked. This CDR3 is 18 amino acids long. CDR1 is LNHNV, CDR2 YYDKDF, per germline (reference sequence). The CDR3 loop is CATSRPRRGPSIQETQYF. The whole variable domain, filled in from reference TRBV15 and TRBJ2-5, reads DAMVIQNPRYQVTQFGKPVTLSCSQTLNHNVMYWYQQKSSQAPKLLFHYYDKDFNNEADTPDNFQSRRPNTSFCFLDIRSPGLGDTAMYLCATSRPRRGPSIQETQYFGPGTRLLVL.

The gene calls are TRBV12-3 or TRBV12-4 and TRBJ2-3; TCRdb returns TRBD1, unconfirmable since there is no DNA. The CDR3 loop spans 14 amino acids. The CDR3 sequence: CASSLAGGEDTQYF.